This TCR beta chain came from a study of patients and donors after allogeneic stem cell transplantation. Using its own MiXCR run on the RT-PCR reads, TCRdb lists one record per CDR3 protein. The sample includes roughly 250,000 distinct CDR3 sequences, roughly 15% seen only once; the top ten take around a tenth. Sequencing was performed on blood, either unsorted or a sorted T cell fraction (not recorded which). This sequence originates from a human donor who was either an allogeneic HSCT recipient or a stem cell or donor lymphocyte infusion donor (not recorded which). It is not recorded whose cells these are; they may come from a transplant donor.

The CDR3 DNA reads as TGTGCCAGCAGCTCAGGGGTGAACACTGAAGCTTTCTTT. This gives the protein CASSSGVNTEAFF. The genes are TRBV9 and TRBJ1-1; D possibly corresponds to TRBD1 (6 bases). V dropped 4 bases and J dropped 0 bases, with 7 bases sitting between them. Germline-derived CDR1 and CDR2 are SGDLS and YYNGEE. The CDR3 covers 13 residues.